These 23 T cell receptor beta chains were all obtained from the same sample, sequenced in a study of Ad26.COV2.S vaccination and SARS-CoV-2 variants. The assay was immunoSEQ multiplex PCR, and TCRdb's table has in-frame clones only and misses some. The profile shows 180,000 or so clones, roughly nine tenths of them singletons. The sequences come from peripheral blood, collected after recovery from COVID-19. These receptors originate from a human donor who had recovered from COVID-19.

V is TRBV5-1 and J is TRBJ1-2; no clear D gene. The CDR3 is 12 amino acids. V shed 4 bases and J shed 5 bases, with 9 bases lying between them. Germline V lookup: CDR1 SGHRS, CDR2 YFSETQ. The CDR3 sequence is CASSVSGYGYTF. As DNA, the CDR3 is TGCGCCAGCAGCGTGTCCGGGTATGGCTACACCTTC. Full variable domain (remainder filled in from reference TRBV5-1 and TRBJ1-2): KAGVTQTPRYLIKTRGQQVTLSCSPISGHRSVSWYQQTPGQGLQFLFEYFSETQRNKGNFPGRFSGRQFSNSRSEMNVSTLELGDSALYLCASSVSGYGYTFGSGTRLTVV.

The J gene is TRBJ1-3, the V gene TRBV3-1 (or the pseudogene TRBV3-2); D gene uncertain. The CDR3 extends over 12 amino acids. Germline V CDR1 and CDR2: LGHDT, YNNKEL (reference sequence). Trimming pared 1 base from V and 7 bases from J, leaving 5 bases between. CDR3 DNA: TGTGCCAGCAGCCAAGTTAGCAACACCATATATTTT. Translation: CASSQVSNTIYF.

This clone showed up just a few times. The chain recombines TRBV12-3 or TRBV12-4 with TRBJ2-7; TRBD2 matches 8 bases. The CDR3 is 11 amino acids. For the CDR3, the DNA is TGTGCATCGAGCGGGGGTTACGAGCAGTACTTC. Its translation is CASSGGYEQYF.

The chain employs TRBV6-5 and TRBJ1-1; the D gene is possibly TRBD1 (6 bases). V gave up 2 bases and J gave up 6 bases, with 13 bases separating them. The CDR3 length is 14 residues. Germline CDR1 reads MNHEY; CDR2 reads SVGAGI. DNA of the CDR3: TGTGCCAGCAGTTACATGGGGGGGACATCTGAAGCTTTCTTT. Translation: CASSYMGGTSEAFF.

V gene TRBV5-1 combines with J gene TRBJ2-7, with D possibly being TRBD1 (5 bases). Trimming pared 0 bases from V and 2 bases from J, leaving 15 bases between. The CDR3 has 16 residues. Germline V gene lookup returns CDR1 SGHRS and CDR2 YFSETQ. The CDR3 reads CASSLEKGHDTYEQYF. In nucleotides, the CDR3 is TGCGCCAGCAGCTTGGAAAAAGGACATGACACCTACGAGCAGTACTTC.

The chain combines TRBV27 with TRBJ2-7; TRBD2 is a possible D gene (5 bases). The CDR3 sequence is 13 residues long. CDR1 is MNHEY, CDR2 SMNVEV, per germline (reference sequence). Trimming left V 2 bases short and J 3 bases short, with 8 bases between. The CDR3 reads CASSLGSIYEQYF. CDR3 DNA: TGTGCCAGCAGTTTAGGGAGTATCTACGAGCAGTACTTC.

The V gene is TRBV5-1, the J gene TRBJ2-5, with unresolved D. V lost 0 bases to trimming and J lost 2 bases, with 2 bases between them. Germline values: CDR1 SGHRS, CDR2 YFSETQ. There are 12 residues in the CDR3. The CDR3 nucleotides read TGCGCCAGCAGCTTGGGGCAAGAGACCCAGTACTTC. It encodes CASSLGQETQYF.

This clone was detected once. This chain joins TRBV7-3 and TRBJ2-5; 7 bases line up with TRBD2. Germline loops: CDR1 SGHTA, CDR2 FQGTGA. This CDR3 comprises 15 residues. With 2 bases clipped from V and 1 base from J, the junction kept 4 bases outside the gene matches. Here the CDR3 DNA reads TGTGCCAGCAGCTTAGCGCCTAGCGGCCAAGAGACCCAGTACTTC. Translated, it gives CASSLAPSGQETQYF.

The chain joins TRBV4-1 to TRBJ1-2; D is undetermined. Looked up from germline, CDR1 is MGHRA and CDR2 is YSYEKL. This CDR3 contains 15 residues. V was shortened by 0 bases and J by 2 bases, with 10 bases between the two germline ends. CDR3 residues: CASSQDPSSNYGYTF. The CDR3 nucleotides are TGCGCCAGCAGCCAAGACCCCAGTTCAAACTATGGCTACACCTTC.

As to this clone: The identical CDR3 is also encoded by other nucleotide sequences in the sample. The J gene is TRBJ2-1, the V gene TRBV30; the D gene is possibly TRBD2 (6 bases). Trimming shortened V by 3 bases and J by 7 bases, and 13 bases separated the two germline ends. Germline V gene data show CDR1 as GTSNPN and CDR2 as SVGIG (reference sequence). This CDR3 has 13 amino acids. The DNA for the CDR3 is TGTGCCTGGAGGGGGGGAGGAAGGAATGAGCAGTTCTTC. The encoded protein is CAWRGGGRNEQFF.

The chain carries TRBV11-1 and TRBJ2-7; D gene uncertain. The CDR3 extends over 15 amino acids. Germline CDR1 SGHAT, CDR2 FQDESV (reference sequence). The V end lost 6 bases, the J end lost 4 bases, and 19 bases lay between the germline ends. CDR3 in amino acids: CASSPRGLLEYEQYF. The CDR3 DNA follows: TGTGCCAGCAGTCCCCGAGGCCTCTTAGAATACGAGCAGTACTTC.

The V gene is TRBV2, the J gene TRBJ2-3, with TRBD2 identical over 7 bases. Germline V CDR1 and CDR2: SNHLY, FYNNEI. The CDR3 is 14 residues long. With V trimmed by 3 bases and J by 2 bases, 2 bases remained unmatched. The CDR3 sequence: CASSEGTITDTQYF. The DNA of the CDR3 is TGTGCCAGCAGTGAGGGGACTATCACAGATACGCAGTATTTT.

The chain has TRBV11-3 and TRBJ2-7; maybe TRBD1 (7 bases). CDR1 and CDR2 from the germline V gene are SGHNT and YENEEA. The CDR3 has 15 residues. The ends were cut back, 5 bases at V and 5 bases at J, with 19 bases in the middle. For the CDR3, the DNA is TGTGCCAGCAGCCAGGCGGAACAGGGGAGGAACGAGCAGTACTTC. Translated: CASSQAEQGRNEQYF.

This chain links TRBV24-1 with TRBJ2-5; D is possibly TRBD2 (6 bases). Germline CDR1 and CDR2: KGHDR and SFDVKD. The ends were cut back, 4 bases at V and 1 base at J, with 9 bases in the middle. There are 14 residues in the CDR3. CDR3 region: CATSERGVQETQYF. The CDR3 DNA reads as TGTGCCACCAGTGAGCGGGGAGTCCAAGAGACCCAGTACTTC.

The chain recombines TRBV9 with TRBJ2-3, with 7 bases fitting TRBD2. The CDR3 consists of 15 residues. CDR1 is SGDLS, CDR2 YYNGEE, per germline. The trim removed 4 bases at V and 4 bases at J, leaving 9 bases unmatched. In nucleotides, the CDR3 is TGTGCCAGCAGCTTTCGGGACTATGTCCCAGATACGCAGTATTTT. This sequence encodes CASSFRDYVPDTQYF.

The chain recombines TRBV5-6 with TRBJ2-2; unclear D gene. The V end lost 5 bases, the J end lost 9 bases, and 11 bases lay between the germline ends. The CDR3 consists of 12 residues. The germline V gene encodes CDR1 SGHDT and CDR2 YYEEEE. In DNA form, the CDR3 reads TGTGCCAGCAGTCCCCCGTCCAGGGAGCTGTTTTTT. Protein sequence: CASSPPSRELFF.

In nucleotides, the CDR3 is TGTGCCAGCAGTCAGACAGGTGGGGTGGATGAAAAACTGTTTTTT. Protein product: CASSQTGGVDEKLFF. The chain joins TRBV2 to TRBJ1-4; possibly TRBD1 for D (6 bases). The CDR3 runs 15 residues. The V gene lost 5 bases and the J gene lost 6 bases, with 16 bases spanning the gap. In germline, CDR1 is SNHLY, CDR2 FYNNEI.

The chain recombines TRBV19 with TRBJ1-2; possible D gene TRBD1, 5 bases. The V end was cut by 9 bases, the J end by 4 bases, with 18 bases between. Germline V gene data show CDR1 as LNHDA and CDR2 as SQIVND (reference sequence). The CDR3 sequence is 14 residues long. The CDR3 coding sequence is TGTGCCAGCGCCCCCGCGGGGCAGAGCTATGGCTACACCTTC. Its translation is CASAPAGQSYGYTF.

The rearrangement joins TRBV4-2 to TRBJ2-4, with D tentatively TRBD1 (5 bases). Germline V gene lookup returns CDR1 LGHNA and CDR2 YNFKEQ. The CDR3 spans 14 residues. Trimming left V 0 bases short and J 6 bases short, with 9 bases between. The CDR3 coding sequence is TGTGCCAGCAGCCAAGATCGCCAGGGAAACATTCAGTACTTC. Translation: CASSQDRQGNIQYF.

The chain links TRBV11-3 to TRBJ2-5, with TRBD1 as a possible D gene (6 bases). The CDR3 totals 13 residues. Germline assignment: CDR1 SGHNT and CDR2 YENEEA. V gave up 5 bases and J gave up 1 base, with 8 bases separating them. Written as DNA, the CDR3 is TGTGCCAGCAGCGTACAGGGCCAAGAGACCCAGTACTTC. It specifies CASSVQGQETQYF.

The V gene is TRBV27, the J gene TRBJ2-1; 7 nucleotides line up with TRBD2. With V trimmed by 1 base and J by 3 bases, 6 bases remained unmatched. This CDR3 has 16 residues. Germline assignment: CDR1 MNHEY and CDR2 SMNVEV (reference sequence). The CDR3 spells CASSLYAGDSYNEQFF. CDR3 DNA sequence: TGTGCCAGCAGTTTATATGCGGGAGACAGCTACAATGAGCAGTTCTTC.

This sequence joins TRBV6-5 and TRBJ1-6; D uncertain. The germline gives CDR1 MNHEY, CDR2 SVGAGI. V lost 1 base to trimming and J lost 10 bases, with 14 bases between them. The CDR3 has 15 amino acids. The CDR3 reads CASSYYSGGSSPLHF. Written as DNA, the CDR3 is TGTGCCAGCAGTTACTACTCGGGAGGAAGCTCACCCCTCCACTTT.

The chain links TRBV24-1 to TRBJ2-3; D unclear. CDR1 and CDR2 from the germline V gene are KGHDR and SFDVKD. The CDR3 totals 14 residues. V lost 1 base and J lost 3, with 7 bases in between. CDR3 DNA sequence: TGTGCCACCAGTGATTTCGGAAATACAGATACGCAGTATTTT. Translated: CATSDFGNTDTQYF.